These T cell receptor beta chains were read from a single sample in a study of tumor-infiltrating lymphocytes in primary liver carcinoma. TCRdb fed the multiplex PCR reads into MiXCR, producing one record per CDR3 protein. The sample lists tens of thousands of distinct CDR3 sequences, approximately 80% occurring once. Sequenced input: liver tumor tissue from sampling region 5. The receptors come from a young woman with primary liver carcinoma and hepatitis B virus infection. Both conserved end residues are part of each CDR3. The order of the fields is D gene, J gene, V gene, clone size, CDR3 DNA, CDR3 protein. D genes are given only for firm matches. Size is stated for part of the rows, as once, few or many counts, or as a class when the clone is expanded.

>-|TRBJ1-2|TRBV20-1|-
TGCGGTGCTGGTGGGACCGGTTCCTTCCTACCCTATGGCTACACCTTC
CGAGGTGSFLPYGYTF
>TRBD1|TRBJ2-7|TRBV11-2|-
TGTGCCAGCAGTATCACAGTAGGGGGCTCTTGGACCCACGAACAGTACTTC
CASSITVGGSWTHEQYF
>-|TRBJ2-3|TRBV29-1|-
TGCAGCGTTGAGGTTTGGGGAGCCGATATGCAGTATTTT
CSVEVWGADMQYF
>-|TRBJ2-5|TRBV29-1|-
TGCAGCGGTGGGCTAGACCTAGAGACCCAGTACTTC
CSGGLDLETQYF
>-|TRBJ2-1|TRBV30|-
TGTACTAGGGGGACGCCGACCTACAATGTGCAGTTCTTT
CTRGTPTYNVQFF
>-|TRBJ1-5|TRBV4-3|few
TGCGCCAGCAGCCAAGAAAGATGGGGGCCCGATCAGCCCCAGCATTTT
CASSQERWGPDQPQHF
>-|TRBJ2-6|TRBV5-8|-
TGTGCCAGCATCATGACGGGCTTCTCTGGGGCCAATGTCCTGACTTTC
CASIMTGFSGANVLTF
>TRBD2|TRBJ2-1|TRBV12-3/TRBV12-4|-
TGTGCCAGAAGTTTAGCGGGGAATGATCAGTTCTTC
CARSLAGNDQFF
>TRBD1|TRBJ1-1|TRBV11-2|once
TGTGCCAGCAGTACTCGGGACAGGGGGCGCAAGAAGTGGAATAAGACTGAAGCTTTCTTT
CASSTRDRGRKKWNKTEAFF
>TRBD2|TRBJ2-2|TRBV28|once
TGTGCCAGCAGTTTGGCCGACCCGCTAGCGGTTTTAAACACCGGGGAGCTGTTTTTT
CASSLADPLAVLNTGELFF
>TRBD1|TRBJ2-2|TRBV12-3/TRBV12-4|few
TGTGCCAGCAGTAGGGGACAGAGCGCCGGGGAGCTGTTTTTC
CASSRGQSAGELFF
>-|TRBJ2-3|TRBV11-1|many
TGTGCCAGCAGCCCCAGCACAGATACGCAGTATTTT
CASSPSTDTQYF
>-|TRBJ2-1|TRBV29-1|-
TGCGGCCTAGATCAAAATGAGAAGTTCTTC
CGLDQNEKFF
>-|TRBJ2-2|TRBV11-2|-
TGTACCAGCAGCTTATCTGGGTTCGCGAACACCGGAGAGCTGTTTTTT
CTSSLSGFANTGELFF
>-|TRBJ2-7|TRBV28|few
TGTACCAGCAGCTTCTCACAGGGACACGAGCAGTACTTC
CTSSFSQGHEQYF
>-|TRBJ2-7|TRBV12-3/TRBV12-4|-
TGTGCCAGCCTACAATCAGGTACACAGGGTTACAAACAGTACTTC
CASLQSGTQGYKQYF
>-|TRBJ2-2|TRBV11-2|-
TGTGCCATCAGTGCGGAGTACGGGGAGCTGTTTTTC
CAISAEYGELFF
>-|TRBJ2-1|TRBV11-2|-
TGCGCCAGCAGCTTGTTGGAGCGAGCTAACAATGAACAGTCCTTC
CASSLLERANNEQSF
>TRBD2|TRBJ2-2|TRBV6-1|-
TGTGCCAGCAGTGAAGCATTGGCGGGAGGGGCGAACACCGGGGGACTGTTTTTT
CASSEALAGGANTGGLFF
>-|TRBJ2-7|TRBV6-4|-
TGTGCCTGCGAGACACGGTCTCCCTACGAGCAGTACTTC
CACETRSPYEQYF
>-|TRBJ2-7|TRBV2|-
TGTGCCAGCATTGAGGCGATTAGCAGCGACTACGAGCAGTACTTC
CASIEAISSDYEQYF
>TRBD2|TRBJ2-5|TRBV7-3|-
TGTGCCAGCAGCTCAGCTAGCGGGAGTAAAGTGACCCAGTACTTC
CASSSASGSKVTQYF
>TRBD1|TRBJ1-2|TRBV11-2|medium-sized
TGTGCCAGCACTCAGGGGGGGGGTGGAGGCTACACCTTC
CASTQGGGGGYTF
>-|TRBJ1-2|TRBV20-1|many
TGCAGTGCGACCCCCGAAGGGCGGGGAGGCTACACCTTC
CSATPEGRGGYTF
>TRBD2|TRBJ2-1|TRBV11-3|few
TGTGCCAGCAGCCGACTAGCGGGGAGGGGCTATGAGCAGATCTTC
CASSRLAGRGYEQIF